This entry concerns a single T cell receptor (beta chain). Its specific antigen is unknown. Base-call qualities are not available, and no considerably larger clone is one nucleotide away. The donors were included in the validation cohort of roughly 130 subjects, a group kept apart from the approximately 700-subject first cohort. Receptor amplification or capture employed the immunoSEQ multiplex PCR assay. The paper's data handling went like this. To diagnose cytomegalovirus status from the catalog of TCR beta chain sequences, a statistical classification framework was built. TCRdb limited this immuneACCESS table to in-frame rearrangements with V and J called. A share of clones is missing; checked studies link under half to unresolved V genes, and the rest is unexplained. The V and J calls and clone size are taken from that table; D and trimming were inferred from the DNA. The sample profile shows around 300,000 clones; roughly 90% of them were found once. The ten biggest clones cover more than 0.9% of the sample.

These data originate in a study of cytomegalovirus exposure and HLA in healthy donors (dated by TCRdb to 2015 to 2018). For context, the study as a whole: The 500 to 800 repertoires of the first cohort and the roughly 120 validation repertoires were produced on the same platform, according to a later analysis. The study aimed to test whether cataloging public T cell receptors could reveal signatures of past pathogen exposure. Along with the roughly 670-subject first cohort, a separate validation cohort of over a hundred different subjects was used. To predict cytomegalovirus infection status, the study combined high-throughput TCR immunosequencing, statistical association of individual TCRs with disease status, and machine learning. What the research found in general, with its limitations: Across donors, most TCR sequences were observed very rarely, whereas some public TCRs were present in many individuals. Three of the identified cytomegalovirus-associated TCR beta chains were confirmed in vitro to be specific for cytomegalovirus antigens. According to the authors, the approach could potentially be generalized to other disease states and immunological phenotypes. Subsequent analysis determined that TCRs grouped into clusters in the first cohort also showed a tendency toward co-occurrence across the 90 to 150 validation repertoires, and roughly 95% of cluster scores exceeded 0. The validation cohort had no HLA typing available for a later analysis, so co-occurrence within that cohort was assessed over all 110 or so repertoires. In the study, approximately 150 TCR beta chains were listed as associated with cytomegalovirus. In both the original and validation cohorts, the classifier was reported to diagnose cytomegalovirus status with high specificity and sensitivity.

The CDR3 spans 16 residues, from the cysteine through the phenylalanine. Just the 48-base CDR3 DNA is kept, in frame starting at base 1. V loses 1 base, J loses 2 bases, and the germline ends lie 16 bases apart. From the germline V gene, CDR1 is SQVTM and CDR2 is ANQGSEA. The sequenced sample was PBMCs. Rearrangement joined TRBV29-1 to TRBJ2-3; no D gene is confidently identified. The TCR comes from a woman aged 25 to 39 in good health and CMV-seropositive. The encoded CDR3 is CSVEGMVAAITDTQYF. The DNA sequence is given as TGCAGCGTTGAAGGAATGGTGGCGGCCATCACAGATACGCAGTATTTT.